This T cell receptor (beta chain) was identified in a study of shared clonotypes between healthy human individuals. Study results and caveats: Some clonotypes were shared by all four sorted-subset donors, while others were not shared. The non-shared ones had lower generation probabilities than the shared ones. Estimated richness values were generally larger in naive subsets than in memory subsets. Some naive CD4 clonotypes, about 5.5%, turned up in common across four donors.

CD45RO-negative, CCR7-positively selected cells formed the naive CD8 fraction, excluding terminally differentiated effector memory CD45RA+ cells. Profiling relied on immunoSEQ multiplex PCR, and the TCRdb table lists in-frame clones only, not all of them. This table has just over 2,000,000 clones, roughly 95% appearing once. V was clipped by 1 base and J by 9 bases; unmatched bases: 8. Germline assignment: CDR1 SEHNR and CDR2 FQNEAQ (reference sequence). The CDR3 totals 16 residues. Worth noting for this clone: What it recognizes is unknown.

Input material: naive CD8+ T cells sorted from blood. The TCR sequence derives from a man between 18 and 29 years old in good health. V usage is TRBV7-9 and J usage is TRBJ2-1; TRBD2 matches at 11 bases. Here the CDR3 DNA reads TGTGCCAGCAGCTTAGGTGGCACTAGCGGGAGAGGTGAGCAGTTCTTC. Translating it yields CASSLGGTSGRGEQFF.